The rows below give T cell receptor beta chains drawn from one sample of a study of molecular identifiers for immune sequencing clone quantification. TCRdb processed the PCR reads anew with MiXCR; each CDR3 protein has one entry. The table has about 68,000 distinct CDR3 sequences, 15% to 20% seen once. Sequenced input: naive CD8+ T cells from blood, with Jurkat cell RNA spiked in. These receptor sequences come from a human donor in good health. Some libraries in this study had Jurkat cell RNA spiked in. The CDR3 runs from the conserved cysteine through the conserved F or W. A D gene is named only where the DNA matches it firmly. The size entry is marked missing in some rows and otherwise reads once, few, many or a size class.

d_gene,abundance,v_gene,j_gene,CDR3aa,CDR3nt
NA,many,TRBV3-2,TRBJ2-2,CACWGTTDTGELFF,TGTGCCTGCTGGGGGACTACTGACACCGGGGAGCTGTTTTTT
NA,many,TRBV6-2/TRBV6-3,TRBJ1-5,CASSHRGDWQPQHF,TGTGCCAGCAGCCACCGGGGGGATTGGCAGCCCCAGCATTTT
NA,many,TRBV15,TRBJ2-1,CATSREGHQEQFF,TGTGCCACCAGCAGAGAGGGTCACCAGGAGCAGTTCTTC
NA,many,TRBV6-2/TRBV6-3,TRBJ1-1,CASSYSLGEAFF,TGTGCCAGCAGTTACTCGTTGGGCGAAGCTTTCTTT
TRBD2,many,TRBV19,TRBJ2-7,CASSIAGASDEQYF,TGTGCCAGTAGTATTGCGGGAGCCTCCGACGAGCAGTACTTC
NA,many,TRBV5-1,TRBJ2-1,CASRITSGFNEQFF,TGCGCCAGCAGGATTACTTCAGGGTTTAATGAGCAGTTCTTC
NA,few,TRBV5-4,TRBJ2-2,CASSRVGARRTPRDTGELFF,TGTGCCAGCAGCCGAGTGGGGGCCAGAAGGACACCGAGGGACACCGGGGAGCTGTTTTTT
TRBD2,few,TRBV27,TRBJ2-1,CASSLSAGGPYNEQFF,TGTGCCAGCAGTTTATCTGCGGGAGGGCCTTACAATGAGCAGTTCTTC
TRBD1,many,TRBV4-1,TRBJ2-1,CASSWTGSSYNEQFF,TGCGCCAGCAGCTGGACAGGTAGCTCCTACAATGAGCAGTTCTTC
NA,many,TRBV5-6,TRBJ1-5,CASSLAGGGNQPQHF,TGTGCCAGCAGCTTGGCGGGCGGGGGCAATCAGCCCCAGCATTTT
NA,few,TRBV9,TRBJ1-5,CASSGGGGPQPQHF,TGTGCCAGCAGCGGGGGGGGGGGGCCTCAGCCCCAGCATTTT
NA,NA,TRBV7-9,TRBJ2-7,CATSGHRIHEQYF,TGTGCCACCTCAGGGCACCGAATCCACGAGCAGTACTTC
NA,many,TRBV6-5,TRBJ2-1,CASSSGIGSYNEQFF,TGTGCCAGCAGTTCCGGGATAGGGTCCTACAATGAGCAGTTCTTC
NA,many,TRBV2,TRBJ2-7,CATTDPLDSNEQYF,TGTGCCACCACCGACCCCCTAGACAGCAACGAGCAGTACTTC
NA,many,TRBV27,TRBJ1-6,CASSLQGTYNSPLHF,TGTGCCAGCAGCCTACAAGGGACCTATAATTCACCCCTCCACTTT
TRBD2,many,TRBV7-9,TRBJ2-1,CASSFPALAGPYNEQFF,TGTGCCAGCAGCTTCCCCGCCCTAGCGGGGCCATACAATGAGCAGTTCTTC
TRBD2,many,TRBV7-8,TRBJ2-5,CASSLAPQGAGALKETQYF,TGTGCCAGCAGCTTAGCGCCACAGGGAGCGGGAGCCCTTAAAGAGACCCAGTACTTC
NA,NA,TRBV12-3/TRBV12-4,TRBJ2-7,CASSLLYPPHEQYF,TGTGCCAGCAGTTTGCTCTATCCCCCCCACGAGCAGTACTTC
NA,many,TRBV2,TRBJ2-7,CASSDPGQGLEQYF,TGTGCCAGCAGTGACCCGGGACAAGGTCTGGAGCAGTACTTC
TRBD1,many,TRBV6-6,TRBJ1-1,CASSKLQGAIAFF,TGTGCCAGCAGTAAACTACAGGGGGCTATAGCTTTCTTT